Listed below are T cell receptor beta chains from one sample, sequenced in a study of early T cells in non-severe SARS-CoV-2 infection. TCRdb reprocessed the 5' RACE reads with MiXCR, giving one entry per CDR3 protein. This table has over 85,000 distinct CDR3 sequences, roughly 13% appearing once. The source material was whole blood. These receptors were taken from an adult who was a healthcare worker with PCR-confirmed SARS-CoV-2 infection or an uninfected control (not recorded which). Both conserved end residues are part of each CDR3. Clone sizes are given selectively: once, few, many, or a class where the clone is expanded.

size	V	J	CDR3
-	TRBV20-1	TRBJ2-5	CSAFLTTGGIQTQYF
-	TRBV7-6	TRBJ1-6	CASSSVSGRPLHF
many	TRBV5-6	TRBJ2-5	CASSLDGNRQETQYF
-	TRBV12-3/TRBV12-4	TRBJ2-7	CASQLRGSGGQYF
many	TRBV27	TRBJ1-6	CASSLGTASPLHF
many	TRBV20-1	TRBJ2-7	CSAKSGNEQYF
many	TRBV11-2	TRBJ2-3	CASSPGAGGAGDTQYF
many	TRBV19	TRBJ2-1	CASSATGGVNEQFF
few	TRBV7-9	TRBJ2-1	CASSPGLGGGDEQFF
-	TRBV12-3/TRBV12-4	TRBJ2-5	CASSFRTSPTLWTQYF
many	TRBV4-1	TRBJ2-7	CASSQEQGYEQYF
-	TRBV6-6	TRBJ2-6	CASSAGTASISGANVLTF
many	TRBV19	TRBJ2-7	CASSTAQGHEQYF
-	TRBV11-2	TRBJ2-7	CASSLTAGVYEQYF
-	TRBV5-5	TRBJ2-3	CASSSDSRDTQYF
many	TRBV6-6	TRBJ1-5	CASRPSMQGGNQPQHF
many	TRBV25-1	TRBJ2-1	CASSEPGLAASQFF
many	TRBV20-1	TRBJ2-3	CSALSGGGSSTQYF
many	TRBV25-1	TRBJ2-3	CASSEEGGPDTQYF
-	TRBV20-1	TRBJ2-1	CSADGSADNEQFF
few	TRBV5-1	TRBJ2-7	CASSPRDRGHEQYF
many	TRBV5-1	TRBJ1-1	CASSLEGGAVATEAFF
few	TRBV5-1	TRBJ2-5	CASSWGTDKETQYF
-	TRBV29-1	TRBJ2-7	CSVEGGRHHEQYF
-	TRBV27	TRBJ2-7	CASSLSGTGSYEQYF
-	TRBV6-1	TRBJ2-3	CASSETLAGADTQYF
few	TRBV28	TRBJ2-7	CASSRPHSSFREQYF
few	TRBV10-3	TRBJ2-3	CAIRLAVTDTQYF
few	TRBV7-2	TRBJ2-3	CASSFPSGRASDTQYF
-	TRBV7-7	TRBJ2-2	CASSSTSGSHTGELFF
many	TRBV20-1	TRBJ2-3	CSATSGGGFGTDTQYF
many	TRBV4-3	TRBJ2-6	CASSRELGIAAGANVLTF
many	TRBV20-1	TRBJ2-7	CSAPTSGRSYEQYF